The 8 T cell receptor beta chains below were found in one sample sequenced in a study of T cells after posttransplantation cyclophosphamide. Assay used: immunoSEQ multiplex PCR; TCRdb lists only in-frame clones, some missing. The sample contains about 24,000 clones, none of them singletons. Sequencing input: PBMCs. Source of these receptors: a woman aged 45-59 years in good health, CMV-negative, and a related stem cell transplant donor.

This clone was detected ten times or more. The chain joins TRBV5-5 to TRBJ2-7; 11 bases are shared with TRBD1. V trimming: 6 bases; J trimming: 4 bases; junction bases outside the gene matches: 6. Germline V CDR1 and CDR2: SGHKS, YYEKEE (reference sequence). The CDR3 is 14 residues long. CDR3 region: CASMRDRGGYEQYF. CDR3 DNA: TGTGCCAGCATGCGGGACAGGGGGGGATACGAGCAGTACTTC.

This clone was counted many times. The chain employs TRBV6-1 and TRBJ1-3; perhaps TRBD1 as D (6 bases). V was shortened by 2 bases and J by 0 bases, with 14 bases between the two germline ends. Germline CDR1 MNHNS, CDR2 SASEGT. This CDR3 region has 17 residues. DNA for the CDR3: TGTGCCAGCAGTGAACCCGGGGGGCGGTTCTCTGGAAACACCATATATTTT. Encoded protein: CASSEPGGRFSGNTIYF.

This clone was seen a few times. This chain uses TRBV18 with TRBJ2-1; 13 positions match TRBD2. Germline CDR1 is KGHSH and CDR2 is LQKENI. This CDR3 is built from 18 residues. Trimming cost V 3 bases and J 4 bases; bases outside gene matches: 9. The CDR3 is CASSPGELAGGPYNEQFF. In DNA form, the CDR3 reads TGTGCCAGCTCACCGGGGGAACTAGCGGGGGGGCCTTACAATGAGCAGTTCTTC.

Ten or more counts support this clone. The CDR3 DNA reads TGCGCCAGCAGCTTGGTTGCCGGGAACACCGGGGAGCTGTTTTTT. Protein: CASSLVAGNTGELFF. V is TRBV5-1 and J is TRBJ2-2; D remains unclear. CDR3 length equals 15 residues. The germline V and J ends were trimmed by 0 bases and 1 base, with 7 bases remaining between them. CDR1 is SGHRS and CDR2 is YFSETQ in the germline V gene.

The sample holds many counts of this clone. This chain connects TRBV14 to TRBJ2-7; D is perhaps TRBD1 (5 bases). CDR1 is SGHDN, CDR2 FVKESK, per germline. V shed 2 bases and J shed 6 bases, with 14 bases lying between them. The CDR3 extends over 14 amino acids. CDR3 DNA sequence: TGTGCCAGCAGCCAACAGGTCCTTGGGGCCGAGCAGTACTTC. Encoded protein: CASSQQVLGAEQYF.

This clone was found many times. The chain employs TRBV7-9 and TRBJ2-3; TRBD2 might be the D (6 bases). Germline CDR1 reads SEHNR; CDR2 reads FQNEAQ (reference sequence). Deletions cut 5 bases from V and 6 bases from J, with 18 bases between. The CDR3 covers 15 residues. The CDR3 bases are TGTGCCAGCAGCCTCCGACTAGACCCCAGCGATACGCAGTATTTT. It specifies CASSLRLDPSDTQYF.

This clone was picked up many times. The CDR3: CAWSVPGFPYEQYF. CDR3 DNA: TGTGCCTGGAGTGTACCCGGGTTCCCGTACGAGCAGTACTTC. This chain uses TRBV30 with TRBJ2-7; no clear D gene. The CDR3 is 14 amino acids. V dropped 0 bases and J dropped 4 bases, with 13 bases sitting between them. Germline assignment: CDR1 GTSNPN and CDR2 SVGIG (reference sequence). The variable domain in full, with the rest retrieved from reference TRBV30 and TRBJ2-7, is SQTIHQWPATLVQPVGSPLSLECTVEGTSNPNLYWYRQAAGRGLQLLFYSVGIGQISSEVPQNLSASRPQDRQFILSSKKLLLSDSGFYLCAWSVPGFPYEQYFGPGTRLTVT.

This clone was counted ten times or more. The V call is TRBV6-1, the J call TRBJ2-3, with D possibly matching TRBD2 (6 bases). Looked up from germline, CDR1 is MNHNS and CDR2 is SASEGT. CDR3 length equals 15 residues. V lost 4 bases, J lost 6 bases, and 17 bases lay in between. CDR3 region: CASSAWTIGADTQYF. The CDR3 DNA reads TGTGCCAGCAGTGCCTGGACTATTGGGGCGGATACGCAGTATTTT.